A selection of T cell receptor beta chains follows, all from one sample in a study of lymphopenia after photon versus proton radiotherapy. The assay was immunoSEQ multiplex PCR, and TCRdb's table has in-frame clones only and misses some. The sample consists of 53,000 or so clones, approximately 82% of them appearing once. The sample here was peripheral blood, taken from a patient treated with photon-based radiotherapy. These receptors were collected from a middle-aged man with gastric cancer. CDR3s include the opening cysteine and the closing phenylalanine or tryptophan.

TRBV27	TRBJ2-7	CASSGQASSYEQYF
TRBV28	TRBJ1-2	CASSSDRGLTF
TRBV19	TRBJ1-4	CASTETYRGEKLFF
TRBV18	TRBJ2-1	CASSPPGLTYNEQFF
TRBV10-3	TRBJ1-1	CAIRVPGTENTEAFF
TRBV27	TRBJ2-5	CASGPFGTRQETQYF
TRBV7-9	TRBJ2-7	CASSPRVRAGGFYEQYF
TRBV6-5	TRBJ2-7	CASSEAWGDEQYF
TRBV2	TRBJ2-1	CASSRDSFNEQFF
TRBV11-3	TRBJ1-1	CASSWGQGNTEAFF
TRBV9	TRBJ2-7	CASSPYLYPYEQYF
TRBV14	TRBJ1-2	CASSQVSGLNGYTF
TRBV15	TRBJ1-6	CATSRDGGERLHF
TRBV23-1	TRBJ2-1	CASSQWYWGGGPYNEQFF
TRBV7-2	TRBJ2-5	CASSRDPKETQYF
TRBV7-2	TRBJ1-5	CASSPQGGSNQPQHF
TRBV7-2	TRBJ2-2	CASSLARAGELFF
TRBV6-4	TRBJ2-1	CASSAPNVSSYNEQFF
TRBV6-1	TRBJ1-3	CASSAGQLSGNTIYF
TRBV18	TRBJ2-5	CASSPENAVEETQYF
TRBV5-6	TRBJ2-7	CASSFGTASYEQYF
TRBV18	TRBJ2-4	CASSPPGAKNIQYF
TRBV30	TRBJ2-7	CAWSDKDEQYF
TRBV5-1	TRBJ2-5	CASREGGETQYF
TRBV13	TRBJ2-7	CASTSSGAPYEQYF
TRBV5-1	TRBJ2-1	CASSPSSGSSYNEQFF
TRBV9	TRBJ1-4	CASSVAQGGEKLFF
TRBV9	TRBJ1-4	CASSVAWTPEKLFF
TRBV23-1	TRBJ1-1	CASSQGASEAFF